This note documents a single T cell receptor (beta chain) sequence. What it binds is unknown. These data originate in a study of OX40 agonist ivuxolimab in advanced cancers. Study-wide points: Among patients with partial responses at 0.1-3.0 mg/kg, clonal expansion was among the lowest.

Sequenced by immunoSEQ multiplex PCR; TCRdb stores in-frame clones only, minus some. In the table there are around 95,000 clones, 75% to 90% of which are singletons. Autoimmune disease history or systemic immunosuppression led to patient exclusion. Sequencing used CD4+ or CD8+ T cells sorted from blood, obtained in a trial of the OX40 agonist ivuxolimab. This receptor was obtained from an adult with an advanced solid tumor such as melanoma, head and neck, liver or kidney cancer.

CDR3 coding DNA: TGTGCCAGCAGCTTACGGGGGAAAGTCACAGATACGCAGTATTTT. Translated, it gives CASSLRGKVTDTQYF. The chain recombines TRBV7-9 with TRBJ2-3; possible D gene TRBD2, 6 bases. Looked up from germline, CDR1 is SEHNR and CDR2 is FQNEAQ (reference sequence). The CDR3 is 15 amino acids. The V gene lost 2 bases and the J gene lost 2 bases, with 11 bases spanning the gap.